This T cell receptor (beta chain) emerged from a study of shared clonotypes between healthy human individuals. V lost 0 bases to trimming and J lost 1 base, with 10 bases between them. The CDR3 spans 15 residues. From germline, CDR1 is MNHEY and CDR2 SMNVEV (reference sequence). CD45RO-negative, CCR7-selected cells formed the naive CD8 fraction, which excluded terminally differentiated effector memory CD45RA+ cells. Sequenced by immunoSEQ multiplex PCR; TCRdb stores in-frame clones only, minus some. Among about 580,000 clones listed, roughly 98% were seen once. The chain is built from TRBV27 and TRBJ2-7; D may be TRBD2 (5 bases). The receptor comes from a young man in good health. The specimen sequenced was naive CD8+ T cells sorted from blood. CDR3 region: CASSLSAGASYEQYF. The CDR3 region has the DNA TGTGCCAGCAGTTTATCGGCGGGCGCATCCTACGAGCAGTACTTC.